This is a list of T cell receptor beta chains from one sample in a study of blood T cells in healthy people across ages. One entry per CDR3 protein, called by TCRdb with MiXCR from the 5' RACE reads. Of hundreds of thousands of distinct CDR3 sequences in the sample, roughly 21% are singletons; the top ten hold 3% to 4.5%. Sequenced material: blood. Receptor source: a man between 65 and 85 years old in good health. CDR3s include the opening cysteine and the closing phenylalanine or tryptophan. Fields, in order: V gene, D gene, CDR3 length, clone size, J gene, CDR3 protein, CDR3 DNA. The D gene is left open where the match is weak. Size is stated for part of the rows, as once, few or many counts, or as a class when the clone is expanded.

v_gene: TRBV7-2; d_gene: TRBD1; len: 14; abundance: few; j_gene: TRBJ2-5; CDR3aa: CASSTDRGRKTQYF; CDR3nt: TGTGCCAGCAGCACCGACAGGGGCAGAAAGACCCAGTACTTC
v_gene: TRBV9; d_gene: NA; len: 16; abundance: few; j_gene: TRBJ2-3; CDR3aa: CASSPRPPASTDTQYF; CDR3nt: TGTGCCAGCAGCCCACGCCCACCGGCTAGCACAGATACGCAGTATTTT
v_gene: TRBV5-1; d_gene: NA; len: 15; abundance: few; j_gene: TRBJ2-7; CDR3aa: CASSLAVDRGYEQYF; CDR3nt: TGCGCCAGCAGCTTGGCCGTGGACAGAGGCTACGAGCAGTACTTC
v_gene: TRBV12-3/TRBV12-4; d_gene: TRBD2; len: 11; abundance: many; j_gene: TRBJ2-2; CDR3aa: CASSGTSWLFF; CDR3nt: TGTGCCAGCAGTGGGACTAGTTGGTTGTTTTTT
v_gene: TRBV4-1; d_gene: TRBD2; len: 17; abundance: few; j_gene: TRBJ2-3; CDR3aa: CASSQEGSGRVPDTQYF; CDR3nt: TGCGCCAGCAGCCAAGAAGGTAGCGGGAGGGTCCCAGATACGCAGTATTTT
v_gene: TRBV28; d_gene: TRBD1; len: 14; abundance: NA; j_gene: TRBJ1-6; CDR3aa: CASSSGTGISPLHF; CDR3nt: TGTGCCAGCAGTTCCGGGACAGGGATTTCACCCCTCCACTTT
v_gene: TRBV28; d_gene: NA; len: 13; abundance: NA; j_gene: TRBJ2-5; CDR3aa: CASTGQYQETQYF; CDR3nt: TGTGCCAGCACAGGACAGTACCAAGAGACCCAGTACTTC
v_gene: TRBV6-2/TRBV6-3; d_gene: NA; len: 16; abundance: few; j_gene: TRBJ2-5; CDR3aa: CASSDLGTAFQETQYF; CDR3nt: TGTGCCAGCAGCGACCTCGGGACCGCATTTCAAGAGACCCAGTACTTC
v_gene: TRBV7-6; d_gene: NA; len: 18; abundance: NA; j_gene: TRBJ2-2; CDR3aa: CASSLAISPITNTGELFF; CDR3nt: TGTGCCAGCAGCTTAGCGATTAGCCCCATAACGAACACCGGGGAGCTGTTTTTT
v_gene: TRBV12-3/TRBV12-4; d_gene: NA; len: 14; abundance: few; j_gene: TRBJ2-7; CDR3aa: CASSSTDSSYEQYF; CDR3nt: TGTGCCAGCAGCAGCACCGACAGCTCCTACGAGCAGTACTTC
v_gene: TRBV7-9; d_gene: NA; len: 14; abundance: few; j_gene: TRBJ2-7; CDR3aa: CASSSNREVYEQYF; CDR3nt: TGTGCCAGCAGCTCAAATAGGGAAGTTTACGAGCAGTACTTC
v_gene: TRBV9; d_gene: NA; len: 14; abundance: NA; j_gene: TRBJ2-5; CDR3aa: CASSTQGVRETQYF; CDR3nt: TGTGCCAGCAGCACCCAGGGAGTAAGAGAGACCCAGTACTTC
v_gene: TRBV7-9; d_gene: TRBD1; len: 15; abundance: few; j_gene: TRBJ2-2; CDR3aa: CASSSGTGNTGELFF; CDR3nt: TGTGCCAGCAGCTCAGGGACAGGGAACACCGGGGAGCTGTTTTTT
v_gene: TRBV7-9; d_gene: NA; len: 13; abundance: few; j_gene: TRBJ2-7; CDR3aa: CASSSVSAYEQYF; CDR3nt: TGTGCCAGCAGCTCGGTTTCAGCCTACGAGCAGTACTTC
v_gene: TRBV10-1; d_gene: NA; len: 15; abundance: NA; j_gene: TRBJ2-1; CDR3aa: CASSELRGDYNEQFF; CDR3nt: TGCGCCAGCAGTGAGCTTCGCGGGGATTACAATGAGCAGTTCTTC
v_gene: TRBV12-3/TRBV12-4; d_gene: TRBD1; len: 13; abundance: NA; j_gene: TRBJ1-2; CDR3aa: CASSQLGGHGYTF; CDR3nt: TGTGCCAGCAGTCAATTAGGGGGCCATGGCTACACCTTC
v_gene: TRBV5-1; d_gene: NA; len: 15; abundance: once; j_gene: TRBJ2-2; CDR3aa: CASSFSAPGAGELFF; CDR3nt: TGCGCCAGCAGCTTCTCAGCCCCAGGCGCCGGGGAGCTGTTTTTT
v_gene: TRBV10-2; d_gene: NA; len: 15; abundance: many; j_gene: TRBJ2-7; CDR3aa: CASSDWVQGNYEQYF; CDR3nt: TGCGCCAGCAGCGACTGGGTTCAGGGAAATTACGAGCAGTACTTC
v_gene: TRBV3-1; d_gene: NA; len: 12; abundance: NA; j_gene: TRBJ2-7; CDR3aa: CASSQGRGNLYF; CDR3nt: TGTGCCAGCAGCCAAGGTCGCGGGAATCTGTACTTC
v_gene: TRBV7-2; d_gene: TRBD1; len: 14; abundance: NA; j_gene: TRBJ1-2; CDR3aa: CASSTRQGPYGYTF; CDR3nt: TGTGCCAGCAGCACCAGACAGGGCCCCTATGGCTACACCTTC
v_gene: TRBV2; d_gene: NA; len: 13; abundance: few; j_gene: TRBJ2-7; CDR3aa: CASSEGPRAKQYF; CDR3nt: TGTGCCAGCAGTGAAGGCCCTCGAGCCAAGCAGTACTTC
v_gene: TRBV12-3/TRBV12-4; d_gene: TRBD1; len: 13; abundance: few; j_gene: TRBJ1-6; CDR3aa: CASRDRWNSPLHF; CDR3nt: TGTGCCAGCAGGGACAGGTGGAATTCACCCCTCCACTTT
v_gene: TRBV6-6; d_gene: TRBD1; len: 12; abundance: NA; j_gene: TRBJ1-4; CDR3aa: CASGQVQEKLFF; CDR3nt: TGTGCCAGCGGACAGGTTCAAGAAAAACTGTTTTTT
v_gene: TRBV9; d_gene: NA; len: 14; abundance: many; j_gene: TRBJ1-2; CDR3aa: CASSAGQGDYGYTF; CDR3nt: TGTGCCAGCAGCGCGGGGCAGGGAGACTATGGCTACACCTTC
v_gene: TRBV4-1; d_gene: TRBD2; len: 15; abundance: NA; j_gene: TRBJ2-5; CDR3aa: CASRRGGEGLETQYF; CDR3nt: TGCGCCAGCCGAAGGGGCGGGGAGGGCTTAGAGACCCAGTACTTC
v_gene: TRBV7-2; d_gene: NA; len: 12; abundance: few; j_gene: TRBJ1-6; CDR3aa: CASSLGHSPLHF; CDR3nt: TGTGCCAGCAGCCTAGGACATTCACCCCTCCACTTT
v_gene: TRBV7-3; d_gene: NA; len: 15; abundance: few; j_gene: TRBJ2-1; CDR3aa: CASSLEGPPYNEQFF; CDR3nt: TGTGCCAGCAGCTTAGAAGGGCCCCCCTACAATGAGCAGTTCTTC
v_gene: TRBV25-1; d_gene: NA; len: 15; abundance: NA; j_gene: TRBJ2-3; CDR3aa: CASSDSTLSTDTQYF; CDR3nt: TGTGCCAGCAGTGACTCCACCCTGAGCACAGATACGCAGTATTTT
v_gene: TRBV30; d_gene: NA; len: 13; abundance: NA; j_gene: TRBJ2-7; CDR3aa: CAWSVQGSYEQYF; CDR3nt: TGTGCCTGGAGTGTGCAGGGCTCCTACGAGCAGTACTTC